The T cell receptor beta chain under discussion was sequenced for a study of blood T cell repertoires in COVID-19. Overall study: From the United States, Italy and Spain came samples of acute and convalescent COVID-19. The cDNA or gDNA used as material had been derived from T cells, B-cell-depleted T cells, or PBMCs.

The CDR3 runs 17 residues. Germline loops: CDR1 LNHNV, CDR2 YYDKDF (reference sequence). V was cut by 1 base and J by 0 bases, with 13 bases left in between. The authors' processing: The authors estimated nucleated cell counts from reference gene primer amplification. Assay used: immunoSEQ multiplex PCR; TCRdb lists only in-frame clones, some missing. V, J and clone size derive from that table, while D and trimming were established from the DNA sequence. The table lists about 13,000 clones, approximately 91% of them singletons, with about 14% in the top ten. The genes are TRBV15 and TRBJ1-5; D is possibly TRBD1 (6 bases). This sequence was found in a human donor in a cohort sampled during active COVID-19. What was sequenced was peripheral blood. CDR3 sequence reads: CATSRVGGRFSNQPQHF. The CDR3 coding sequence is TGTGCCACCAGCAGAGTCGGGGGGCGTTTTAGCAATCAGCCCCAGCATTTT. Based on the CDR3 plus reference TRBV15 and TRBJ1-5, the full variable domain is DAMVIQNPRYQVTQFGKPVTLSCSQTLNHNVMYWYQQKSSQAPKLLFHYYDKDFNNEADTPDNFQSRRPNTSFCFLDIRSPGLGDTAMYLCATSRVGGRFSNQPQHFGDGTRLSIL.